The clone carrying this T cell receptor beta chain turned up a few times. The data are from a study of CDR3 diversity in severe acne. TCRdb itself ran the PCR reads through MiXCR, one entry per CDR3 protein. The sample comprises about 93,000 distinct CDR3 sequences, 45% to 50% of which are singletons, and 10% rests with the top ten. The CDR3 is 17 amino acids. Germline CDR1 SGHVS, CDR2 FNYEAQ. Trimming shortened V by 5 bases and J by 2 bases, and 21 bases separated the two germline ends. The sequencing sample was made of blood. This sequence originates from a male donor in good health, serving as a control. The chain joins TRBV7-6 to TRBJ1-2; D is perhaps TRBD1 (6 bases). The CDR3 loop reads CASSPASGGAGNYGYTF. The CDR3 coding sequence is TGTGCCAGCAGCCCGGCGTCGGGGGGGGCAGGGAACTATGGCTACACCTTC. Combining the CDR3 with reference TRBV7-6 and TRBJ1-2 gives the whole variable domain GAGVSQSPRYKVTKRGQDVALRCDPISGHVSLYWYRQALGQGPEFLTYFNYEAQQDKSGLPNDRFSAERPEGSISTLTIQRTEQRDSAMYRCASSPASGGAGNYGYTFGSGTRLTVV.